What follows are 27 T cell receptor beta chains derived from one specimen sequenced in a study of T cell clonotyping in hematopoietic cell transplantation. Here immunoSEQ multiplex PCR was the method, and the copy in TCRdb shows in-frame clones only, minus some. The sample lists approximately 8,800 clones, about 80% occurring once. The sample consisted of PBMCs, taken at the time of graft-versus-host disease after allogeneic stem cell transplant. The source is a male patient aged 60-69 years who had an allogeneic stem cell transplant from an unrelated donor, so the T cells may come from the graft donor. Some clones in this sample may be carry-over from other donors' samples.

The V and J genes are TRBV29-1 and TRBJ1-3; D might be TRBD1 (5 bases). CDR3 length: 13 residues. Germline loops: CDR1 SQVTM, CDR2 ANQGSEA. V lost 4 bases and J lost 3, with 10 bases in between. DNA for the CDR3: TGCAGCGTTGTATTAGGGGATGGAAACACCATATATTTT. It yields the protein CSVVLGDGNTIYF.

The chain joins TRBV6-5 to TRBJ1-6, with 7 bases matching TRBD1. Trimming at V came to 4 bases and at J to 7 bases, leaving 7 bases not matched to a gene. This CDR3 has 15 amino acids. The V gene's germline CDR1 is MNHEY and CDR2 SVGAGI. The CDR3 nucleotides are TGTGCCAGCAGTTTCCTACAGGGGTACAATTCACCCCTCCACTTT. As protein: CASSFLQGYNSPLHF.

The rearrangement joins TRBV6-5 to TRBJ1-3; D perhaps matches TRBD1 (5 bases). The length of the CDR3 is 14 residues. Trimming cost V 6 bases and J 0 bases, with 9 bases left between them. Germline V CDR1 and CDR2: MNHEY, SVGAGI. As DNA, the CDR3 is TGTGCCAGCAGCCGGGACCGCTCTGGAAACACCATATATTTT. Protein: CASSRDRSGNTIYF.

CDR3 region: CASSYSVPPLHF. CDR3 sequence (DNA): TGTGCCAGCAGTTACTCGGTCCCACCCCTCCACTTT. The chain links TRBV6-6 to TRBJ1-6; unclear D gene. The germline V gene has CDR1 MNHNY and CDR2 SVGAGI (reference sequence). V was shortened by 0 bases and J by 11 bases, with 5 bases between the two germline ends. CDR3 length: 12 amino acids.

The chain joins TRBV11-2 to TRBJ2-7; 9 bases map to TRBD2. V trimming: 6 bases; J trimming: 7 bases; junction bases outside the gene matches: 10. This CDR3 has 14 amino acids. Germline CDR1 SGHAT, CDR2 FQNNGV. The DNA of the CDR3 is TGTGCCAGCAGTCTAGCGGGGAACCGAGGGGAGCAGTACTTC. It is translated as CASSLAGNRGEQYF.

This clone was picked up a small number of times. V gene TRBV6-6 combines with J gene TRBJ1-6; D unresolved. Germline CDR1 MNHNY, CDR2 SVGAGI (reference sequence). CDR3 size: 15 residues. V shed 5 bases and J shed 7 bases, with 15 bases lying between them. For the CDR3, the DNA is TGTGCCAGCAGTGCCAGACCACCTTTAAATTCACCCCTCCACTTT. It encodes CASSARPPLNSPLHF.

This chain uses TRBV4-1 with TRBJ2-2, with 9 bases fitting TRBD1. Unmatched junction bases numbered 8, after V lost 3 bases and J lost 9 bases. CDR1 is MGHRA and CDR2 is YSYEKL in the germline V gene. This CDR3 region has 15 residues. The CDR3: CASSHSRTGDRELFF. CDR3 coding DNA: TGCGCCAGCAGCCATAGCCGGACAGGGGACAGGGAGCTGTTTTTT.

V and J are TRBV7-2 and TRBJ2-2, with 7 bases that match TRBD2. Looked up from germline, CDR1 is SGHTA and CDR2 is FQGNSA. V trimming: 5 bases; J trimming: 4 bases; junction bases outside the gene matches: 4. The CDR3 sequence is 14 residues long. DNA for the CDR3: TGTGCCAGCAGCCGGGCTAGCGGCACCGGGGAGCTGTTTTTT. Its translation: CASSRASGTGELFF. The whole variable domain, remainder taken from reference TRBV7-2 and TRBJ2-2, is GAGVSQSPSNKVTEKGKDVELRCDPISGHTALYWYRQSLGQGLEFLIYFQGNSAPDKSGLPSDRFSAERTGGSVSTLTIQRTQQEDSAVYLCASSRASGTGELFFGEGSRLTVL.

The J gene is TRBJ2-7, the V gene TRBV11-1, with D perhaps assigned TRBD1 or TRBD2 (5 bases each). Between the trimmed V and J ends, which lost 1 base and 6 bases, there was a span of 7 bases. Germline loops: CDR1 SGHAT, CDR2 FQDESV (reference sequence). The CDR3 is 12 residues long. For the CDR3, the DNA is TGTGCCAGCAGCTTAGGAGGGGCCGAGCAGTACTTC. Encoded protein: CASSLGGAEQYF.

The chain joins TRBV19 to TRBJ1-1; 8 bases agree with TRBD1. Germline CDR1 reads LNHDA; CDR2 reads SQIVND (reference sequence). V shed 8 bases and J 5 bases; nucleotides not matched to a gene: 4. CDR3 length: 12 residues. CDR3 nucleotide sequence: TGTGCCAGTCAGCAGGGGGCAACTGAAGCTTTCTTT. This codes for CASQQGATEAFF.

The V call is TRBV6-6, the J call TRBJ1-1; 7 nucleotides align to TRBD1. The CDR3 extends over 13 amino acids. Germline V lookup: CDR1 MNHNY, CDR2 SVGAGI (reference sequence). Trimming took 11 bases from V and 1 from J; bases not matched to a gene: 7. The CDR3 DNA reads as TGTGCCGGACGGACAGGCCCGAACACTGAAGCTTTCTTT. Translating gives CAGRTGPNTEAFF.

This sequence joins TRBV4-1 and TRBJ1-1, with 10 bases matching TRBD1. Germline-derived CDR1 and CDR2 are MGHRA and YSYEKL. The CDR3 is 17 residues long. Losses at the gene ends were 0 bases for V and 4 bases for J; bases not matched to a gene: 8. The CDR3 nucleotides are TGCGCCAGCAGCCAAGATCCGACAGGGGGCAGTTTCACTGAAGCTTTCTTT. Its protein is CASSQDPTGGSFTEAFF.

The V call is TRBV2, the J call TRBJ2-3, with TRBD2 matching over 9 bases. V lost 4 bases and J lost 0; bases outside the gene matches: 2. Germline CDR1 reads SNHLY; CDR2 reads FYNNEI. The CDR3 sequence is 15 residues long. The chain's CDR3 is CASSALAGSTDTQYF. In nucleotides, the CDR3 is TGTGCCAGCAGTGCCCTAGCGGGGAGCACAGATACGCAGTATTTT.

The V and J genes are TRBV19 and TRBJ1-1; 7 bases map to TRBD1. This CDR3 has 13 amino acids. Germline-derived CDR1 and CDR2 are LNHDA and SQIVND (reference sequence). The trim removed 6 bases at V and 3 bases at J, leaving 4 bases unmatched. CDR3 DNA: TGTGCCAGTAGGGAACAGGGGTACACTGAAGCTTTCTTT. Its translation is CASREQGYTEAFF.

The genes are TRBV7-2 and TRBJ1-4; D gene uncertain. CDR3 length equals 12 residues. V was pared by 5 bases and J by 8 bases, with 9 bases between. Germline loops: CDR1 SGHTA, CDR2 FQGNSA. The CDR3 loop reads CASSRVGEKLFF. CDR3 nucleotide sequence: TGTGCCAGCAGCCGCGTGGGGGAAAAACTGTTTTTT. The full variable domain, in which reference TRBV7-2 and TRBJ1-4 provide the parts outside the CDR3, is GAGVSQSPSNKVTEKGKDVELRCDPISGHTALYWYRQSLGQGLEFLIYFQGNSAPDKSGLPSDRFSAERTGGSVSTLTIQRTQQEDSAVYLCASSRVGEKLFFGSGTQLSVL.

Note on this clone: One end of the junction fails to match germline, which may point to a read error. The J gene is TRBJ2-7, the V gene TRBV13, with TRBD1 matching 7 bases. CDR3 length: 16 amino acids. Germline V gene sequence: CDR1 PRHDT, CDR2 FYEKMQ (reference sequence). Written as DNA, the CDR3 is TGCGCCAGCAGCCAAGGGGACAGTCCTTTTTCCTACGAGCAGTACTTC. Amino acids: CASSQGDSPFSYEQYF.

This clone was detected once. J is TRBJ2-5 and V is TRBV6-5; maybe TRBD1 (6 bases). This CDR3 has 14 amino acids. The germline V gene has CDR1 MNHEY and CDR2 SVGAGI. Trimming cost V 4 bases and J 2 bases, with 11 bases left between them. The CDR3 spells CASSSPGVQETQYF. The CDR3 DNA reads TGTGCCAGCAGTTCTCCAGGGGTTCAAGAGACCCAGTACTTC.

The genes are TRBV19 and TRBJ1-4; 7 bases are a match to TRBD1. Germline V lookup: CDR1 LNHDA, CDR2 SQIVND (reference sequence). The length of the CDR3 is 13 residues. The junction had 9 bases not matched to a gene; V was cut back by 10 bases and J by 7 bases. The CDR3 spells CATREGGIEKLFF. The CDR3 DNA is TGTGCCACCCGGGAAGGGGGCATTGAAAAACTGTTTTTT.

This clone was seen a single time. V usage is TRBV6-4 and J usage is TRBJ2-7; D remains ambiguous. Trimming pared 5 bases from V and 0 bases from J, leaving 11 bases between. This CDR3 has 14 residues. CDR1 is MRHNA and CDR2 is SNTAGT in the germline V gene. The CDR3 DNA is TGTGCCAGCAGTAAGGAGATCAGCTCCTACGAGCAGTACTTC. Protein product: CASSKEISSYEQYF.

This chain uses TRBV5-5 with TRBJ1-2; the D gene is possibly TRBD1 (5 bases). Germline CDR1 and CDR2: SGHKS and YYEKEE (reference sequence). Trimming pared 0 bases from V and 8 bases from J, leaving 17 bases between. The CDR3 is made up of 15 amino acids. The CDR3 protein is CASSLEVWQGEGYTF. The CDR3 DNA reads TGTGCCAGCAGCTTGGAGGTTTGGCAGGGAGAGGGCTACACCTTC. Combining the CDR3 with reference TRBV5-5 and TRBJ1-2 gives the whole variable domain DAGVTQSPTHLIKTRGQQVTLRCSPISGHKSVSWYQQVLGQGPQFIFQYYEKEERGRGNFPDRFSARQFPNYSSELNVNALLLGDSALYLCASSLEVWQGEGYTFGSGTRLTVV.

The CDR3 spells CASSRTPAETQYF. CDR3 nucleotide sequence: TGCGCCAGCAGCCGGACTCCGGCGGAGACCCAGTACTTC. The chain recombines TRBV4-1 with TRBJ2-5, with a weak D call TRBD2 (5 bases). Germline CDR1 reads MGHRA; CDR2 reads YSYEKL. The length of the CDR3 is 13 residues. V lost 4 bases, J lost 5 bases, and 11 bases lay in between.

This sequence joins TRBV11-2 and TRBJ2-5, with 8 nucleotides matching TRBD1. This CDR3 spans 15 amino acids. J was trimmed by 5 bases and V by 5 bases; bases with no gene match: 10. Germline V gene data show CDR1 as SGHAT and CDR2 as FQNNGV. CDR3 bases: TGTGCCAGCAGCCCACGGACAGGGAATGGGGAGACCCAGTACTTC. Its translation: CASSPRTGNGETQYF. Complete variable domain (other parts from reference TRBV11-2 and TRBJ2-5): EAGVAQSPRYKIIEKRQSVAFWCNPISGHATLYWYQQILGQGPKLLIQFQNNGVVDDSQLPKDRFSAERLKGVDSTLKIQPAKLEDSAVYLCASSPRTGNGETQYFGPGTRLLVL.

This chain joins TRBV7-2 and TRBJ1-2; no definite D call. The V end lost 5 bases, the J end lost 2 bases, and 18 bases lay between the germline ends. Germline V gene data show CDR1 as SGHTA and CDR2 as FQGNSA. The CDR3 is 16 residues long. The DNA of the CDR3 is TGTGCCAGCAGCCGAGAATCCCTTGGCGGGAACTATGGCTACACCTTC. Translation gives CASSRESLGGNYGYTF.

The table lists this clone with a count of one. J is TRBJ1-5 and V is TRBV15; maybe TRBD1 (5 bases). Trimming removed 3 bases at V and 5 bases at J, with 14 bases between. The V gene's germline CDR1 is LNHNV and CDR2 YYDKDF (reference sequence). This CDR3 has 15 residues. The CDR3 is CATSRGRKADQPQHF. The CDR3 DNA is TGTGCCACCAGCAGGGGACGGAAAGCGGATCAGCCCCAGCATTTT.

The CDR3 bases are TGTGCTAGTGGTTTGACCCCAACCCCGACAGGAGCCCGGCATGGTAACTATGGCTACACCTTC. Residues: CASGLTPTPTGARHGNYGYTF. The V gene is TRBV12-5, the J gene TRBJ1-2, with a tentative D call TRBD1 (6 bases). Germline loops: CDR1 LGHNT, CDR2 FRNRAP. The CDR3 totals 21 residues. Deletions cut 2 bases from V and 1 base from J, with 29 bases between. Using reference TRBV12-5 and TRBJ1-2 for the parts outside the CDR3, the full variable domain is DARVTQTPRHKVTEMGQEVTMRCQPILGHNTVFWYRQTMMQGLELLAYFRNRAPLDDSGMPKDRFSAEMPDATLATLKIQPSEPRDSAVYFCASGLTPTPTGARHGNYGYTFGSGTRLTVV.

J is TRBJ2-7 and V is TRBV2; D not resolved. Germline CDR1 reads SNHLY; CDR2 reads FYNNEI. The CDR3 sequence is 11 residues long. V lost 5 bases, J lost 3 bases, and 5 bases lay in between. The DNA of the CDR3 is TGTGCCAGCAGTACTTACTACGAGCAGTACTTC. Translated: CASSTYYEQYF. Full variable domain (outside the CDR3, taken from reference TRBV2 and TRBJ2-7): EPEVTQTPSHQVTQMGQEVILRCVPISNHLYFYWYRQILGQKVEFLVSFYNNEISEKSEIFDDQFSVERPDGSNFTLKIRSTKLEDSAMYFCASSTYYEQYFGPGTRLTVT.

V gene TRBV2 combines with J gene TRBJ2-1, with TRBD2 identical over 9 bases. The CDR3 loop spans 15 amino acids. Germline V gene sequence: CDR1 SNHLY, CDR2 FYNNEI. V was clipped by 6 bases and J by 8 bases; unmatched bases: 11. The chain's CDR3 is CASSLSGGPEDEQFF. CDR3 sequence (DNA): TGTGCCAGCAGCCTAAGCGGGGGGCCGGAGGATGAGCAGTTCTTC. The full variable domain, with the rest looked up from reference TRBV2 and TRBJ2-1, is EPEVTQTPSHQVTQMGQEVILRCVPISNHLYFYWYRQILGQKVEFLVSFYNNEISEKSEIFDDQFSVERPDGSNFTLKIRSTKLEDSAMYFCASSLSGGPEDEQFFGPGTRLTVL.